This paragraph covers one T cell receptor beta chain sequence. Its specificity is not known. Clones were sequenced by immunoSEQ multiplex PCR, and TCRdb holds only the in-frame ones, with some missing. The data hold about 2 million clones, with roughly 95% observed a single time. Trimming pared 7 bases from V and 7 bases from J, leaving 20 bases between. Germline CDR1 reads MNHNS; CDR2 reads SASEGT. CDR3 size: 14 residues. This specimen belongs to a study of shared clonotypes between healthy human individuals. Study as a whole: A few men and a couple of women, aged 18 to 49, were donors.

General study findings and limits: Despite large depth, rarefaction showed incomplete sorted-subset sequencing. Memory subsets had estimated richness that was generally smaller than that of naive subsets.

The rearrangement joins TRBV6-1 to TRBJ2-7; D possibly corresponds to TRBD2 (5 bases). Material: naive CD4+ T cells sorted from blood. Indicated subset: CD45RA+ positively selected. The clonotype comes from a man between 18 and 29 years old in good health. The CDR3 DNA follows: TGTGCCAGCACCAAACGGGGTTTGGGTGGGGAGCAGTACTTC. Protein sequence: CASTKRGLGGEQYF.